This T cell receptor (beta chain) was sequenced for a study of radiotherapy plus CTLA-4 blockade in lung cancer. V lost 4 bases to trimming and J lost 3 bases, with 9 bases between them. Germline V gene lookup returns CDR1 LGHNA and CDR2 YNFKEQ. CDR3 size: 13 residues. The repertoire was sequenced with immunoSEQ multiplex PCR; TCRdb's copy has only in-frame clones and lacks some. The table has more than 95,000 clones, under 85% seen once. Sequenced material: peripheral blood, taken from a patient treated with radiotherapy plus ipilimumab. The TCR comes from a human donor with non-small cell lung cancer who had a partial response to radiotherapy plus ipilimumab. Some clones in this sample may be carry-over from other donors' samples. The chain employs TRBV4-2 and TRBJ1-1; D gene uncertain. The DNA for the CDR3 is TGTGCCAGCAGCCGCAGAGGCGACACTGAAGCTTTCTTT. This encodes CASSRRGDTEAFF.